This T cell receptor (beta chain) is drawn from a study of blood T cell repertoires in COVID-19. As for the study in general: The origin of the acute and convalescent COVID-19 samples was the United States, Italy and Spain. From T cells, B-cell-depleted T cells, or PBMCs came the material, which was cDNA or gDNA.

Germline V gene sequence: CDR1 SGHTS, CDR2 YDEGEE. The CDR3 runs 14 residues. The germline V and J ends were trimmed by 0 bases and 8 bases, with 14 bases remaining between them. Profiled with immunoSEQ multiplex PCR; TCRdb holds only in-frame clones, not every one. The sample shows approximately 210,000 clones, 85% of them seen only once. The sequence came from a man between 60 and 75 years old with COVID-19, enrolled during active disease. The chain joins TRBV5-8 to TRBJ1-2, with D perhaps matching TRBD1 (6 bases). The specimen was peripheral blood. CDR3 amino acids: CASSLVRGAKGYTF. The CDR3 DNA follows: TGTGCCAGCAGCTTGGTCAGGGGCGCGAAGGGCTACACCTTC.